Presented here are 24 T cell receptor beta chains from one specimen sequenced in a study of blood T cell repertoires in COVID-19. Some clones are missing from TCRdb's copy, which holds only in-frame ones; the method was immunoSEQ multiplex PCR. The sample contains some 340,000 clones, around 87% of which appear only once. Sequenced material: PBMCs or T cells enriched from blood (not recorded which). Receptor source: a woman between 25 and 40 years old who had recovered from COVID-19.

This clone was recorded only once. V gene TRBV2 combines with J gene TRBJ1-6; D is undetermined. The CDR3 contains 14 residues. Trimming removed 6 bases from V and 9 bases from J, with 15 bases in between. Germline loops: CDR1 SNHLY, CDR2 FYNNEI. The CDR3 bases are TGTGCCAGCAGCGACCGCACGAGGGCTTCACCCCTCCACTTT. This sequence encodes CASSDRTRASPLHF.

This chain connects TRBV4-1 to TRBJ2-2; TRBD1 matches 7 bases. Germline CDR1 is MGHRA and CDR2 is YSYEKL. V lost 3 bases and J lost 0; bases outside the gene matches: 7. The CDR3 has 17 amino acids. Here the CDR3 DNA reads TGCGCCAGCAGCCACGATTCCGGGACAGCGAACACCGGGGAGCTGTTTTTT. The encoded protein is CASSHDSGTANTGELFF.

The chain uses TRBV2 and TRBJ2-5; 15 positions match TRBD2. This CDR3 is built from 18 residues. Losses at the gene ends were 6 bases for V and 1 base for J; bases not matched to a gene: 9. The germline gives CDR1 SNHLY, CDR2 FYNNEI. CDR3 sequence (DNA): TGTGCCAGCAGCGAGCTGGGACTAGCGGGGGGTACCCAAGAGACCCAGTACTTC. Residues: CASSELGLAGGTQETQYF.

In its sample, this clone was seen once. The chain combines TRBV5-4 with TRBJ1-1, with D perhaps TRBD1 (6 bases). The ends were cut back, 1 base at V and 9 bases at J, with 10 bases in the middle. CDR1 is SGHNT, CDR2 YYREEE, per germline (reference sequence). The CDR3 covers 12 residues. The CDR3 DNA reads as TGTGCCAGCAGCTTGTTCCAGGGGAAAGCTTTCTTT. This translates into CASSLFQGKAFF.

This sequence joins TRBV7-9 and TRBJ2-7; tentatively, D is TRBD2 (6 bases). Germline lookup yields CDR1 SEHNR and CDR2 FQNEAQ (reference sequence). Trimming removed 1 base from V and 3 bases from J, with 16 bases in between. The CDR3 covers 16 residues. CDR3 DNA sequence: TGTGCCAGCAGCTTAGGGTTGTCTAGCGATAGCTACGAGCAGTACTTC. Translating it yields CASSLGLSSDSYEQYF.

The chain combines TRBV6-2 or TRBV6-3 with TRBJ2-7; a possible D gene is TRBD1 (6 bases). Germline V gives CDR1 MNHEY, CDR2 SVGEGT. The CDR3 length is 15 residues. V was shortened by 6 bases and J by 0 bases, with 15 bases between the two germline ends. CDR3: CASRPLGDISYEQYF. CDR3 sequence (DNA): TGTGCCAGCAGGCCTCTAGGGGACATCTCCTACGAGCAGTACTTC.

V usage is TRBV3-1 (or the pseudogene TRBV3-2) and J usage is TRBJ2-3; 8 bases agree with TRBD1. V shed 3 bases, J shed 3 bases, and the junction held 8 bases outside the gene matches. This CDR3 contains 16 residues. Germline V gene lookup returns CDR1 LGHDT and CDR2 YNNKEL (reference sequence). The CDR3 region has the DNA TGTGCCAGCAGCCACCTCGGGACAGGACGGACAGATACGCAGTATTTT. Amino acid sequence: CASSHLGTGRTDTQYF.

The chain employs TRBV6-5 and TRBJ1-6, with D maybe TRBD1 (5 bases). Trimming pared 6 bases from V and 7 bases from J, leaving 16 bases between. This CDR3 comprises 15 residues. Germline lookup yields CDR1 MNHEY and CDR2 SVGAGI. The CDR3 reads CASRKEAGENSPLHF. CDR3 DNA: TGTGCCAGCAGGAAGGAGGCGGGGGAGAATTCACCCCTCCACTTT.

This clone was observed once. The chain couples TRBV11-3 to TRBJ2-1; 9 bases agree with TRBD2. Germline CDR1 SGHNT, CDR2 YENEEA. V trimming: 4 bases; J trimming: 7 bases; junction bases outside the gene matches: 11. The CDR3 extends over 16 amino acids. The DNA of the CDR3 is TGTGCCAGCAGCTCGAGGAGCGGGGGGCTGGGAAATGAGCAGTTCTTC. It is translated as CASSSRSGGLGNEQFF.

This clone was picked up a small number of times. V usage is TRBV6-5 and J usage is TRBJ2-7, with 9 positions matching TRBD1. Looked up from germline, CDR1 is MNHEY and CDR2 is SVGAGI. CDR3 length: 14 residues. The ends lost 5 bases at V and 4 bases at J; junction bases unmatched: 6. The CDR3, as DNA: TGTGCCAGCAGTCGGGACAGGGAGGGATACGAGCAGTACTTC. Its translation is CASSRDREGYEQYF.

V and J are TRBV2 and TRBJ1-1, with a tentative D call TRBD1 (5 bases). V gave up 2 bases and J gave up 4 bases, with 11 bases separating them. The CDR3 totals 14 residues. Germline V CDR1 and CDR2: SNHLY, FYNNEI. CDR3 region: CASSEIRGTTEAFF. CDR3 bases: TGTGCCAGCAGTGAAATTCGGGGGACCACTGAAGCTTTCTTT.

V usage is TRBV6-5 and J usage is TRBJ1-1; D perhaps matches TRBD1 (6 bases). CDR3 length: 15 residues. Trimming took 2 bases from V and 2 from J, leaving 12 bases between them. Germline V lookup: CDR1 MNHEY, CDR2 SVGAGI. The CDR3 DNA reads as TGTGCCAGCAGTTACGAGGGGGTGGTAAACACTGAAGCTTTCTTT. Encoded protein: CASSYEGVVNTEAFF.

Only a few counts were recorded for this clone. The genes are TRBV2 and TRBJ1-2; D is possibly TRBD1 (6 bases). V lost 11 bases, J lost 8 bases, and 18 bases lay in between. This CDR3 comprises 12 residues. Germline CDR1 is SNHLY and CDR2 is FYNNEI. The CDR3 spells CAPREGQRGYTF. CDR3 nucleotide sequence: TGTGCCCCCCGGGAGGGACAAAGGGGCTACACCTTC. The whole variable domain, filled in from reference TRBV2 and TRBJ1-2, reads EPEVTQTPSHQVTQMGQEVILRCVPISNHLYFYWYRQILGQKVEFLVSFYNNEISEKSEIFDDQFSVERPDGSNFTLKIRSTKLEDSAMYFCAPREGQRGYTFGSGTRLTVV.

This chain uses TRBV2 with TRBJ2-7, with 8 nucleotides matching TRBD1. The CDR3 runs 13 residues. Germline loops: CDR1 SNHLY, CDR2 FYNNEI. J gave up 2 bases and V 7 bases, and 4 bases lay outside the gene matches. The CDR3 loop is CASTQDRAYEQYF. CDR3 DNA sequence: TGTGCCAGCACCCAGGACAGGGCCTACGAGCAGTACTTC.

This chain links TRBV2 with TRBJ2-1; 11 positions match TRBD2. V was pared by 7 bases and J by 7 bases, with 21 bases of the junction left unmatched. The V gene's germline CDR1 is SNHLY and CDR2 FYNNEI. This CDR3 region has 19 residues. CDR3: CASTPRRRLAGGHRNEQFF. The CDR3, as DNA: TGTGCCAGCACCCCACGTCGGAGGCTAGCGGGGGGCCACCGGAATGAGCAGTTCTTC.

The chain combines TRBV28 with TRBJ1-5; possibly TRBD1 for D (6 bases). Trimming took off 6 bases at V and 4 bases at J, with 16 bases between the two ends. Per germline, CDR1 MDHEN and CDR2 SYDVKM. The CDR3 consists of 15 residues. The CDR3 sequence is CASRGGGLGNQPQHF. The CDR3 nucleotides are TGTGCCAGCAGAGGGGGAGGGTTAGGGAATCAGCCCCAGCATTTT.

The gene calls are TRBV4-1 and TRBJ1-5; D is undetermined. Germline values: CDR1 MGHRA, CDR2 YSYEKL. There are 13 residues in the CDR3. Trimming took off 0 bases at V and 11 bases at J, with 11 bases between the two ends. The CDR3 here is CASSQERGRAQHF. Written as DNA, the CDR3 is TGCGCCAGCAGCCAAGAAAGAGGGCGGGCCCAGCATTTT.

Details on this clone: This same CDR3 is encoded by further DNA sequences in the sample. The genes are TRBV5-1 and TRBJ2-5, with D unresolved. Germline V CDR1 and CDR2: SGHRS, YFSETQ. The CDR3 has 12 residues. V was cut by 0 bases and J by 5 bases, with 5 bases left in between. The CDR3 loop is CASSLGRETQYF. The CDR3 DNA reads TGCGCCAGCAGCTTGGGCAGGGAGACCCAGTACTTC.

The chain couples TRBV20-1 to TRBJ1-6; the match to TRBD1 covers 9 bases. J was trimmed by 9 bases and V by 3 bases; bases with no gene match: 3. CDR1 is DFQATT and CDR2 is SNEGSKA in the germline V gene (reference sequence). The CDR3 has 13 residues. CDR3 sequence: CSASQTGGSPLHF. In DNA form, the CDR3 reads TGCAGTGCTAGTCAGACAGGGGGTTCACCCCTCCACTTT.

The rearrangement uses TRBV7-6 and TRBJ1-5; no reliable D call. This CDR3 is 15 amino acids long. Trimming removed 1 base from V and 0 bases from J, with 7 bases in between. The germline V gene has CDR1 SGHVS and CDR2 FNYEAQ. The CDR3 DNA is TGTGCCAGCAGCTTAGAAGCGGGTAGCAATCAGCCCCAGCATTTT. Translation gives CASSLEAGSNQPQHF. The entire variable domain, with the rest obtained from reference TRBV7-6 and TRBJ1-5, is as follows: GAGVSQSPRYKVTKRGQDVALRCDPISGHVSLYWYRQALGQGPEFLTYFNYEAQQDKSGLPNDRFSAERPEGSISTLTIQRTEQRDSAMYRCASSLEAGSNQPQHFGDGTRLSIL.

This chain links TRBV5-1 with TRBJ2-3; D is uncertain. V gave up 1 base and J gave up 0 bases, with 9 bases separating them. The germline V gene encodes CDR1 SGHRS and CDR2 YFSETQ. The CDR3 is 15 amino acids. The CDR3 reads CASSLLAPSTDTQYF. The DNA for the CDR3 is TGCGCCAGCAGCTTGTTAGCTCCTAGCACAGATACGCAGTATTTT. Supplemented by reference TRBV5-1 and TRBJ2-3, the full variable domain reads KAGVTQTPRYLIKTRGQQVTLSCSPISGHRSVSWYQQTPGQGLQFLFEYFSETQRNKGNFPGRFSGRQFSNSRSEMNVSTLELGDSALYLCASSLLAPSTDTQYFGPGTRLTVL.

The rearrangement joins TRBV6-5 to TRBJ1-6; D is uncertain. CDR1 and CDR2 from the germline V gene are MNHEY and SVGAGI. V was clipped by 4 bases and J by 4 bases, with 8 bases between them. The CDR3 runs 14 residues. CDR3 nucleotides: TGTGCCAGCAGTTCCACAGCATATAATTCACCCCTCCACTTT. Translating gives CASSSTAYNSPLHF.

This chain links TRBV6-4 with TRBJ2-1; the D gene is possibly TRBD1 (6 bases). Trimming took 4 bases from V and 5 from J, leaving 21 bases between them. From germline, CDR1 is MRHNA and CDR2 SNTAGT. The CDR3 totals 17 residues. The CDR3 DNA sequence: TGTGCCAGCAGTGGAATGGGCGGGCAGGGGCTAGACAATGAGCAGTTCTTC. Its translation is CASSGMGGQGLDNEQFF.

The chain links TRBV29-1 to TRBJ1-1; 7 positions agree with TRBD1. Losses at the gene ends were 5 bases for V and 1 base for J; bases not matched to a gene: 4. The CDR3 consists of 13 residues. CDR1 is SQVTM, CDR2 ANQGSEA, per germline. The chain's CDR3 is CSVNRDRNTEAFF. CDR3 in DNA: TGCAGCGTTAACCGGGACAGGAACACTGAAGCTTTCTTT.